Following are 14 T cell receptor beta chains from one sample sequenced in a study of cytomegalovirus exposure and HLA in healthy donors. Both 60 Vbeta primers and 13 Jbeta primers went into the PCR. Clones were read by immunoSEQ multiplex PCR, and TCRdb kept only the in-frame ones, dropping some. The profile shows more than 85,000 clones, roughly 75% of them singletons. The sample consisted of PBMCs. The source is a male donor in good health and CMV-seropositive.

The chain combines TRBV9 with TRBJ2-2; D unclear. V lost 4 bases, J lost 0 bases, and 13 bases lay in between. Germline CDR1 SGDLS, CDR2 YYNGEE. CDR3 length: 16 amino acids. The CDR3 spells CASSLDLAANTGELFF. The CDR3 DNA sequence: TGTGCCAGCAGCCTCGATTTGGCCGCGAACACCGGGGAGCTGTTTTTT.

This sequence joins TRBV5-1 and TRBJ2-7, with TRBD2 as a possible D gene (5 bases). From germline, CDR1 is SGHRS and CDR2 YFSETQ. Between the trimmed V and J ends, which lost 0 bases and 4 bases, there was a span of 14 bases. The CDR3 runs to 15 residues. The CDR3 sequence: CASSLASGSTYEQYF. The DNA of the CDR3 is TGCGCCAGCAGCTTGGCCAGTGGGAGTACTTACGAGCAGTACTTC.

The chain joins TRBV5-4 to TRBJ2-5, with TRBD1 matching over 7 bases. Germline loops: CDR1 SGHNT, CDR2 YYREEE (reference sequence). Unmatched junction bases numbered 3, after V lost 2 bases and J lost 2 bases. This CDR3 region has 14 residues. In nucleotides, the CDR3 is TGTGCCAGCAGCTTTCGCAGGGGGCAAGAGACCCAGTACTTC. Translating it yields CASSFRRGQETQYF.

J is TRBJ1-3 and V is TRBV19; TRBD1 aligns across 8 bases. J gave up 2 bases and V 8 bases, and 11 bases lay outside the gene matches. CDR1 is LNHDA and CDR2 is SQIVND in the germline V gene (reference sequence). CDR3 size: 16 residues. The CDR3 region is CASVDRVYGTGNTIYF. As DNA, the CDR3 is TGTGCCAGTGTGGACAGGGTTTATGGGACTGGAAACACCATATATTTT.

The chain links TRBV5-6 to TRBJ1-2; D is possibly TRBD1 (5 bases). In germline, CDR1 is SGHDT, CDR2 YYEEEE. CDR3 length: 13 amino acids. Trimming removed 4 bases from V and 1 base from J, with 8 bases in between. CDR3 protein: CASSTGLNYGYTF. The DNA of the CDR3 is TGTGCCAGCAGCACGGGACTTAACTATGGCTACACCTTC. The variable domain in full, completed from reference TRBV5-6 and TRBJ1-2, reads DAGVTQSPTHLIKTRGQQVTLRCSPKSGHDTVSWYQQALGQGPQFIFQYYEEEERQRGNFPDRFSGHQFPNYSSELNVNALLLGDSALYLCASSTGLNYGYTFGSGTRLTVV.

The chain joins TRBV10-3 to TRBJ1-1; maybe TRBD1 (5 bases). The length of the CDR3 is 14 residues. The V and J ends lost 6 bases and 1 base respectively, with 12 bases between them. Germline V CDR1 and CDR2: ENHRY, SYGVKD. The CDR3 spells CAIRISGGNTEAFF. As DNA, the CDR3 is TGTGCCATCAGAATATCGGGGGGGAACACTGAAGCTTTCTTT.

This clone showed up just a few times. The genes are TRBV29-1 and TRBJ1-2; D unclear. From germline, CDR1 is SQVTM and CDR2 ANQGSEA. The germline V and J ends were trimmed by 3 bases and 0 bases, with 5 bases remaining between them. This CDR3 comprises 12 residues. This CDR3 reads CSVDLANYGYTF. In nucleotides, the CDR3 is TGCAGCGTTGACTTAGCTAACTATGGCTACACCTTC.

The table lists this clone with a few counts. V and J are TRBV29-1 and TRBJ2-1; maybe TRBD1 (5 bases). Germline V CDR1 and CDR2: SQVTM, ANQGSEA. Trimming stripped 6 bases from V and 10 bases from J, with 25 bases between. The CDR3 is 15 residues long. This CDR3 reads CSVEETGLVLKEQFF. DNA for the CDR3: TGCAGCGTCGAGGAAACAGGTCTGGTTCTCAAGGAGCAGTTCTTC.

This clone was seen a single time. The junction does not match germline at one end; this may be a read error. CDR3 nucleotides: TGTGCTAGCAGCTCAGGACAGGGAAATCCCGGGGAGCTGTTTTTT. Its translation: CASSSGQGNPGELFF. This chain links TRBV7-7 with TRBJ2-2, with TRBD1 matching 8 bases. CDR1 is SSHAT and CDR2 is FNYEAQ in the germline V gene (reference sequence). The CDR3 length is 15 residues.

The count of this clone is one. This chain joins TRBV27 and TRBJ2-7, with TRBD1 identical over 7 bases. This CDR3 contains 18 residues. Losses at the gene ends were 0 bases for V and 0 bases for J; bases not matched to a gene: 11. Germline values: CDR1 MNHEY, CDR2 SMNVEV (reference sequence). The CDR3 nucleotides read TGTGCCAGCAGTTTATCGCCCCTAGGACAGGCCCTCTCCTACGAGCAGTACTTC. This sequence encodes CASSLSPLGQALSYEQYF.

This sequence joins TRBV5-1 and TRBJ2-7; D is possibly TRBD1 (7 bases). The V gene lost 2 bases and the J gene lost 7 bases, with 16 bases spanning the gap. The CDR3 covers 14 residues. CDR1 is SGHRS and CDR2 is YFSETQ in the germline V gene. The CDR3 DNA reads as TGCGCCAGCAGCTTTGCGGAGGGGGCGGGGGAGCAGTACTTC. This translates into CASSFAEGAGEQYF.

The chain joins TRBV4-2 to TRBJ2-1, with 9 positions matching TRBD2. V was clipped by 5 bases and J by 6 bases; unmatched bases: 14. The germline V gene has CDR1 LGHNA and CDR2 YNFKEQ. The CDR3 is 17 amino acids. The CDR3: CASSSGSAGGLVNEQFF. The CDR3 bases are TGTGCCAGCAGCTCTGGAAGTGCGGGGGGGCTAGTCAATGAGCAGTTCTTC.

V is TRBV6-1 and J is TRBJ2-3; 7 nucleotides align to TRBD1. The trim removed 0 bases at V and 4 bases at J, leaving 4 bases unmatched. The V gene's germline CDR1 is MNHNS and CDR2 SASEGT. The CDR3 is made up of 15 amino acids. This CDR3 is CASSEARQGPDTQYF. CDR3 bases: TGTGCCAGCAGTGAAGCCCGACAGGGCCCAGATACGCAGTATTTT.

This clone was seen a handful of times. The chain has TRBV4-1 and TRBJ2-7; D not resolved. The CDR3 has 14 residues. V was clipped by 3 bases and J by 5 bases, with 14 bases between them. Germline-derived CDR1 and CDR2 are MGHRA and YSYEKL. Written as DNA, the CDR3 is TGCGCCAGCAGCCAGCCCGGGTATCTTGACGAGCAGTACTTC. Protein: CASSQPGYLDEQYF.